This is a list of T cell receptor beta chains from one sample in a study of CD8 T cell repertoires and HIV-1 epitope variants. The repertoire was sequenced with immunoSEQ multiplex PCR; TCRdb's copy has only in-frame clones and lacks some. The sample yields under 100,000 clones, around 67% seen once. Sequencing used uncultured baseline CD8+ T cells from peripheral blood mononuclear cells (PBMCs). The receptor set was obtained from a male donor with HIV. CDR3s include the opening cysteine and the closing phenylalanine or tryptophan. A D gene is named only where the DNA matches it firmly. Clone size is given for some rows only: seen once, a few or many times, or a class if the clone is expanded.

D gene	clone size	V gene	J gene	CDR3 DNA	CDR3 protein
NA	NA	TRBV7-8	TRBJ1-3	TGTGCCAGCAGCCCCCGGGGCTCTGGAAACACCATATATTTT	CASSPRGSGNTIYF
NA	NA	TRBV13	TRBJ1-1	TGTGCCAGCAGCCCGGGTTCTGGGGCTGAAGCTTTCTTT	CASSPGSGAEAFF
TRBD2	NA	TRBV11-2	TRBJ2-1	TGTGCCAGCAGCAAAGGGACTAGCGGGACGAACAATGAGCAGTTCTTC	CASSKGTSGTNNEQFF
NA	few	TRBV4-2	TRBJ1-1	TGTGCCAGCAGCCAAGACAGGATGAACACTGAAGCTTTCTTT	CASSQDRMNTEAFF
NA	NA	TRBV4-1	TRBJ2-1	TGCGCCAGCAGCCAAGGCCCCGGCGGCCCCTTCTTGAATGAGCAGTTCTTC	CASSQGPGGPFLNEQFF
TRBD2	medium-sized	TRBV7-2	TRBJ2-3	TGTGCCAGCAGCTTGGGACTAGCGGGAGGGCCCACAGATACGCAGTATTTT	CASSLGLAGGPTDTQYF
TRBD1	NA	TRBV7-2	TRBJ1-4	TGTGCCAGCAGCCAGTCGGGACAGAATGAAAAACTGTTTTTT	CASSQSGQNEKLFF
NA	NA	TRBV7-6	TRBJ2-5	TGTGCCAGCAGCTTAGCGGCGGGGCAAGAGACCCAGTACTTC	CASSLAAGQETQYF
NA	NA	TRBV5-6	TRBJ1-5	TGTGCCAGCAGCTTGGGACGGATCGGGACCCAGCATTTT	CASSLGRIGTQHF
NA	NA	TRBV25-1	TRBJ2-5	TGTGCCAGCAGTGAATATCACATACAAGAGACCCAGTACTTC	CASSEYHIQETQYF
NA	NA	TRBV29-1	TRBJ2-3	TGCAGCGTTGCTGGGGGAACAGATACGCAGTATTTT	CSVAGGTDTQYF